This record concerns one T cell receptor (beta chain) sequence. These data are taken from a study of blood T cell repertoires in COVID-19. At the level of the study: Nucleic acid was either cDNA or gDNA, and it came from T cells, B-cell-depleted T cells, or PBMCs.

In the original processing: By means of reference gene primer amplification, nucleated cell counts were estimated. Sequencing used immunoSEQ multiplex PCR; TCRdb keeps in-frame clones, though not all of them. V, J and clone size were drawn from that table, and D and trimming were deduced from the DNA. The data hold fewer than 300,000 clones, with around nine tenths observed a single time. Trimming removed 10 bases from V and 5 bases from J, with 17 bases in between. Per germline, CDR1 LNHDA and CDR2 SQIVND (reference sequence). The CDR3 is 13 amino acids. The sequencing input was peripheral blood. The source is a man aged 35 to 55 who had recovered from COVID-19. The chain has TRBV19 and TRBJ1-2; unclear D gene. CDR3 in amino acids: CATSYGERYGYTF. In DNA, the CDR3 is TGTGCCACCTCATACGGGGAGAGGTATGGCTACACCTTC.